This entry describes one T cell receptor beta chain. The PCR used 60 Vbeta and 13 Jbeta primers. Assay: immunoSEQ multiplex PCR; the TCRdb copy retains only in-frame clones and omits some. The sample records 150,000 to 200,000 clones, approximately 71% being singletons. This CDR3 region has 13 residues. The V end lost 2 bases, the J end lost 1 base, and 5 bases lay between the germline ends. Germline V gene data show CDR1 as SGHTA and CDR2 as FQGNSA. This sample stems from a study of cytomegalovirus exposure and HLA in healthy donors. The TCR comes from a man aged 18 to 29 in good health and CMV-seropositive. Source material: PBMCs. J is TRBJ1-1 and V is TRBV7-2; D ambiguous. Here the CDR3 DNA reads TGTGCCAGCAGCTTACGACAGAACACTGAAGCTTTCTTT. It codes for CASSLRQNTEAFF.